These 26 T cell receptor beta chains were all obtained from the same sample, sequenced in a study of cytomegalovirus exposure and HLA in healthy donors. It was with 60 Vbeta and 13 Jbeta primers that the PCR ran. The data were produced by immunoSEQ multiplex PCR, yet TCRdb's version contains in-frame clones alone and is incomplete. The table lists about 150,000 clones, 70% to 80% of them singletons. Source material: PBMCs. The receptors derive from a man aged 25-45 years in good health and CMV-seronegative.

Comment on this clone: Sequence at one end of the junction differs from germline and may be a read error. The rearrangement uses TRBV5-1 and TRBJ1-2, with 8 nucleotides matching TRBD1. This CDR3 has 16 residues. Germline CDR1 and CDR2: SGHRS and YFSETQ. DNA of the CDR3: TGCGCCAGCAGCCTGGACAGGGTTGAGCGAAACTATGGCTACCCCTTC. Translating gives CASSLDRVERNYGYPF.

The chain couples TRBV7-9 to TRBJ2-5, with TRBD1 matching over 12 bases. The J segment lost 4 bases and the V segment lost 8 bases, leaving 17 bases of the junction unmatched. Per the germline V gene, CDR1 is SEHNR and CDR2 is FQNEAQ (reference sequence). The length of the CDR3 is 18 residues. The DNA for the CDR3 is TGTGCCAGCGACCGGGACAGGGGGCTTTCAAGCAGTGGAGAGACCCAGTACTTC. This codes for CASDRDRGLSSSGETQYF.

This sequence joins TRBV9 and TRBJ1-2, with a possible D match to TRBD1 (6 bases). This CDR3 comprises 13 residues. V was cut by 3 bases and J by 6 bases, with 12 bases left in between. The V gene's germline CDR1 is SGDLS and CDR2 YYNGEE. CDR3 residues: CASSEGQSNGYTF. CDR3 nucleotides: TGTGCCAGCAGCGAGGGACAATCTAATGGCTACACCTTC.

V and J are TRBV6-1 and TRBJ2-7, with D possibly TRBD1 on 6 matching bases. V was cut by 8 bases and J by 4 bases, with 24 bases left in between. The germline CDR1 and CDR2 sequences are MNHNS and SASEGT. The CDR3 loop spans 16 amino acids. This CDR3 reads CASGVGRGPKGYEQYF. The CDR3 DNA follows: TGTGCCAGCGGTGTCGGCAGGGGCCCCAAAGGTTACGAGCAGTACTTC.

This clone was detected a few times. V is TRBV10-1 and J is TRBJ1-6, with TRBD1 matching over 10 bases. The CDR3 length is 20 residues. J lost 0 bases, V lost 6 bases, and 14 bases had no gene match. CDR1 WNHNN and CDR2 SYGVQD come from the germline V gene (reference sequence). CDR3 region: CASRNPGQGYQRSYNSPLHF. CDR3 nucleotide sequence: TGCGCCAGCAGAAACCCGGGACAGGGGTACCAACGCTCCTATAATTCACCCCTCCACTTT.

This clone was picked up many times. J is TRBJ2-1 and V is TRBV27; maybe TRBD2 (6 bases). The germline CDR1 and CDR2 sequences are MNHEY and SMNVEV (reference sequence). This CDR3 has 12 amino acids. Trimming pared 11 bases from V and 2 bases from J, leaving 10 bases between. The CDR3, as DNA: TGTGCCGTGGGACTCCCCTACAATGAGCAGTTCTTC. This encodes CAVGLPYNEQFF.

This clone was seen a handful of times. This chain uses TRBV5-8 with TRBJ2-3; 10 bases fit TRBD2. The CDR3 contains 16 residues. Germline loops: CDR1 SGHTS, CDR2 YDEGEE. Unmatched junction bases numbered 7, after V lost 3 bases and J lost 3 bases. The chain's CDR3 is CASSWGGLARTDTQYF. CDR3 DNA: TGTGCCAGCAGCTGGGGGGGACTAGCGAGGACAGATACGCAGTATTTT.

The chain links TRBV9 to TRBJ1-3, with D hard to call. CDR3 size: 13 residues. V dropped 4 bases and J dropped 0 bases, with 5 bases sitting between them. The germline gives CDR1 SGDLS, CDR2 YYNGEE. The CDR3 region is CASSPISGNTIYF. For the CDR3, the DNA is TGTGCCAGCAGCCCTATCTCTGGAAACACCATATATTTT.

The rearrangement joins TRBV18 to TRBJ1-1; no clear D. V gave up 2 bases and J gave up 3 bases, with 13 bases separating them. This CDR3 is 15 amino acids long. Germline CDR1 and CDR2: KGHSH and LQKENI. The CDR3 DNA follows: TGTGCCAGCTCACCATTTACACAGCCGGACACTGAAGCTTTCTTT. This sequence encodes CASSPFTQPDTEAFF.

The V and J genes are TRBV5-1 and TRBJ1-1; 10 positions agree with TRBD1. J lost 5 bases, V lost 4 bases, and 8 bases had no gene match. Germline assignment: CDR1 SGHRS and CDR2 YFSETQ. The length of the CDR3 is 15 residues. The CDR3 coding sequence is TGCGCCAGCAGCGACGCTCCGGGACAGGGGACTGAAGCTTTCTTT. This translates into CASSDAPGQGTEAFF.

The rearrangement links TRBV5-6 to TRBJ2-5, with TRBD2 matching 11 bases. J lost 5 bases, V lost 5 bases, and 8 bases had no gene match. CDR1 and CDR2 from the germline V gene are SGHDT and YYEEEE. The CDR3 runs to 15 residues. The CDR3 coding sequence is TGTGCCAGCAGGGATAGCGGGGGGGCCGGGGAGACCCAGTACTTC. Its translation is CASRDSGGAGETQYF.

CDR3 protein: CASRQGDTEAFF. CDR3 DNA sequence: TGTGCCAGCAGACAGGGGGACACTGAAGCTTTCTTT. The chain is built from TRBV27 and TRBJ1-1, with 8 bases identical to TRBD1. V lost 6 bases, J lost 3 bases, and 0 bases stayed unmatched. The CDR3 is 12 residues long. CDR1 is MNHEY and CDR2 is SMNVEV in the germline V gene (reference sequence).

The rearrangement links TRBV18 to TRBJ2-2; 10 bases match TRBD1. Germline V lookup: CDR1 KGHSH, CDR2 LQKENI. This CDR3 is built from 15 residues. With 3 bases clipped from V and 7 bases from J, the junction kept 5 bases outside the gene matches. The CDR3 DNA reads TGTGCCAGCTCACCTTCGGGACAGGGGATCGGGGAGCTGTTTTTT. Residues: CASSPSGQGIGELFF.

V usage is TRBV9 and J usage is TRBJ2-4; TRBD2 is a possible D gene (7 bases). The V end was cut by 0 bases, the J end by 0 bases, with 16 bases between. The CDR3 is 18 amino acids. CDR1 is SGDLS and CDR2 is YYNGEE in the germline V gene. The CDR3 loop reads CASSVGEGGRLAKNIQYF. CDR3 nucleotides: TGTGCCAGCAGCGTAGGGGAGGGGGGGAGGCTAGCCAAAAACATTCAGTACTTC. The variable domain in full, with the rest retrieved from reference TRBV9 and TRBJ2-4, is DSGVTQTPKHLITATGQRVTLRCSPRSGDLSVYWYQQSLDQGLQFLIQYYNGEERAKGNILERFSAQQFPDLHSELNLSSLELGDSALYFCASSVGEGGRLAKNIQYFGAGTRLSVL.

The chain carries TRBV6-5 and TRBJ2-1; a weak D match, TRBD1 (5 bases). This CDR3 contains 15 residues. The V and J ends lost 1 base and 2 bases respectively, with 9 bases between them. Looked up from germline, CDR1 is MNHEY and CDR2 is SVGAGI. The CDR3 loop is CASSYLGAAYNEQFF. The CDR3 DNA follows: TGTGCCAGCAGTTACTTAGGGGCCGCCTACAATGAGCAGTTCTTC.

This clone appeared once. The rearrangement uses TRBV10-1 and TRBJ2-3; 10 bases agree with TRBD1. Trimming at V came to 6 bases and at J to 2 bases, leaving 5 bases not matched to a gene. Germline V gives CDR1 WNHNN, CDR2 SYGVQD (reference sequence). The CDR3 consists of 15 residues. CDR3 in amino acids: CASRDRGGSTDTQYF. Written as DNA, the CDR3 is TGCGCCAGCAGGGACAGGGGGGGATCCACAGATACGCAGTATTTT.

The chain combines TRBV2 with TRBJ2-1, with TRBD2 as a possible D gene (7 bases). V lost 6 bases to trimming and J lost 11 bases, with 14 bases between them. CDR3 length equals 12 residues. Germline CDR1 reads SNHLY; CDR2 reads FYNNEI. The CDR3 spells CASSGGPGKQFF. The CDR3 DNA is TGTGCCAGCAGCGGGGGGCCCGGAAAGCAGTTCTTC.

V usage is TRBV27 and J usage is TRBJ2-1; 7 bases are a match to TRBD2. V was clipped by 5 bases and J by 4 bases; unmatched bases: 5. CDR3 length: 14 residues. CDR1 and CDR2 (germline): MNHEY, SMNVEV (reference sequence). This chain's CDR3 is CASSPGLDYNEQFF. The CDR3 bases are TGTGCCAGCAGTCCCGGACTAGATTACAATGAGCAGTTCTTC.

The rearrangement joins TRBV9 to TRBJ2-2, with D possibly being TRBD1 (5 bases). Trimming left V 3 bases short and J 1 base short, with 7 bases between. This CDR3 contains 14 residues. From germline, CDR1 is SGDLS and CDR2 YYNGEE. DNA for the CDR3: TGTGCCAGCAGCGCCGGACAGAACACCGGGGAGCTGTTTTTT. Protein sequence: CASSAGQNTGELFF.

The genes are TRBV4-2 and TRBJ2-7, with D maybe TRBD1 (6 bases). The germline V and J ends were trimmed by 4 bases and 2 bases, with 15 bases remaining between them. Germline CDR1 reads LGHNA; CDR2 reads YNFKEQ. The CDR3 runs to 15 residues. The DNA for the CDR3 is TGTGCCAGCAGCCCCCCCAGGGGTTGGGCCTACGAGCAGTACTTC. Its protein product is CASSPPRGWAYEQYF.

The chain employs TRBV6-5 and TRBJ2-7, with 9 bases fitting TRBD1. The V segment lost 2 bases and the J segment 7 bases; nucleotides outside the gene matches: 12. Germline CDR1 MNHEY, CDR2 SVGAGI. This CDR3 has 16 residues. CDR3 in amino acids: CASSYAPRDRVGEQYF. CDR3 in DNA: TGTGCCAGCAGTTACGCCCCTCGGGACAGGGTCGGTGAGCAGTACTTC.

This clone came up once. The chain uses TRBV6-5 and TRBJ2-2; D uncertain. CDR1 and CDR2 (germline): MNHEY, SVGAGI. The CDR3 loop spans 14 amino acids. V was pared by 0 bases and J by 6 bases, with 8 bases between. CDR3 amino acids: CASSYSAGSGELFF. CDR3 sequence (DNA): TGTGCCAGCAGTTACTCGGCAGGTTCCGGGGAGCTGTTTTTT.

The chain uses TRBV7-2 and TRBJ1-6, with 10 positions matching TRBD1. This CDR3 is built from 14 residues. Germline values: CDR1 SGHTA, CDR2 FQGNSA. Trimming at V came to 4 bases and at J to 10 bases, leaving 4 bases not matched to a gene. CDR3 region: CASSWTGGNSPLHF. DNA of the CDR3: TGTGCCAGCAGCTGGACAGGGGGAAACTCACCCCTCCACTTT. Together with reference TRBV7-2 and TRBJ1-6, the CDR3 gives the full variable domain: GAGVSQSPSNKVTEKGKDVELRCDPISGHTALYWYRQSLGQGLEFLIYFQGNSAPDKSGLPSDRFSAERTGGSVSTLTIQRTQQEDSAVYLCASSWTGGNSPLHFGNGTRLTVT.

The chain has TRBV5-6 and TRBJ1-2; 7 positions agree with TRBD1. J gave up 7 bases and V 4 bases, and 4 bases lay outside the gene matches. The CDR3 sequence is 12 residues long. Germline V lookup: CDR1 SGHDT, CDR2 YYEEEE. The CDR3, as DNA: TGTGCCAGCAGCCTTACAGGGGTTGGCTACACCTTC. This sequence encodes CASSLTGVGYTF.

The rearrangement uses TRBV28 and TRBJ1-4, with D possibly TRBD1 on 6 matching bases. V shed 6 bases and J shed 7 bases, with 9 bases lying between them. The CDR3 sequence is 12 residues long. CDR1 is MDHEN and CDR2 is SYDVKM in the germline V gene. In nucleotides, the CDR3 is TGTGCCAGCAGAGGACAGACTGAAAAACTGTTTTTT. This gives the protein CASRGQTEKLFF.

This clone came up once. The rearrangement uses TRBV5-1 and TRBJ1-2; the match to TRBD1 covers 7 bases. V dropped 4 bases and J dropped 5; count of bases not matched to a gene: 5. This CDR3 has 13 residues. Germline V lookup: CDR1 SGHRS, CDR2 YFSETQ. CDR3 sequence: CASSTGQNYGYTF. The CDR3 bases are TGCGCCAGCAGCACGGGACAGAATTATGGCTACACCTTC.